This entry lists 14 T cell receptor beta chains sequenced from one sample in a study of spatial heterogeneity in lung cancer. Specified time point: sample taken at primary tumor resection. TCRdb re-analysed the 5' RACE reads in MiXCR, keeping a single row per CDR3 protein. The sample consists of around 15,000 distinct CDR3 sequences, roughly 3.9% of them appearing once. The sample was normal lung tissue next to the tumor, taken at surgery. The receptors shown here come from a male donor with early-stage non-small cell lung cancer.

About this clonotype itself: One base away lies a much larger clone, so this may be a sequencing read error. Because the library targeted alpha chains, this beta chain is an off-target read whose size means little. The chain couples TRBV29-1 to TRBJ2-3; D may be TRBD2 (5 bases). The CDR3 sequence is 13 residues long. Germline lookup yields CDR1 SQVTM and CDR2 ANQGSEA. CDR3 in amino acids: CSQRAASTVTQYF. Here the CDR3 DNA reads TGCAGCCAAAGAGCGGCTAGCACAGTTACGCAGTATTTT.

As for this clonotype: With the library built for alpha chains, this beta chain is off target and its frequency is not meaningful. The genes are TRBV3-1 and TRBJ1-2; no reliable D call. Germline loops: CDR1 LGHDT, CDR2 YNNKEL (reference sequence). The CDR3 length is 13 residues. V was shortened by 5 bases and J by 14 bases, with 21 bases between the two germline ends. The CDR3, as DNA: TGTGCCAGCAGCGCAACTCGAGACGGACCCGTTACCTTC. Its protein is CASSATRDGPVTF.

This clonotype was counted many times. This beta chain came through as a stray read in a library set up for alpha chains, and its size says little. The rearrangement joins TRBV11-3 to TRBJ1-1; no clear D gene. Trimming took 9 bases from V and 0 from J, leaving 14 bases between them. Germline values: CDR1 SGHNT, CDR2 YENEEA. The CDR3 consists of 14 residues. DNA of the CDR3: TGTGCCAGTAAGGTGGGCAGCGTGAACACTGAAGCTTTCTTT. Amino acid sequence: CASKVGSVNTEAFF.

This clonotype was found many times. A library made for alpha chains picked up this beta chain off target, so its size means little. The chain recombines TRBV2 with TRBJ1-3, with 9 bases identical to TRBD1. The CDR3 spans 16 residues. Germline trimming cut 4 bases from V and 4 bases from J; bases unmatched to any gene: 8. Germline V CDR1 and CDR2: SNHLY, FYNNEI. The CDR3 coding sequence is TGTGCCAGCAGTGCTCCGGGACAGGGTTCGGGAAACACCATATATTTT. This encodes CASSAPGQGSGNTIYF.

This clonotype was counted at least ten times. Being off target in a library aimed at alpha chains, this beta chain has a size of little meaning. The V and J genes are TRBV29-1 and TRBJ1-2, with D perhaps matching TRBD1 (6 bases). The length of the CDR3 is 12 residues. Germline CDR1 is SQVTM and CDR2 is ANQGSEA. The V and J ends lost 4 bases and 8 bases respectively, with 14 bases between them. CDR3 bases: TGCAGCGTTGCCCGGACAGTCGGGGGCTACACCTTC. Translation: CSVARTVGGYTF.

This clonotype was seen ten or more times. This beta chain was picked up by a library intended for alpha chains and is off target, so its count carries little meaning. The chain uses TRBV7-2 and TRBJ1-4, with 8 bases that match TRBD1. Trimming took 5 bases from V and 7 from J; bases not matched to a gene: 9. The CDR3 sequence is 15 residues long. CDR1 is SGHTA, CDR2 FQGNSA, per germline. The chain's CDR3 is CASSPRTGLGEKLFF. The CDR3 DNA follows: TGTGCCAGCAGCCCGCGGACAGGGCTGGGTGAAAAACTGTTTTTT.

This clonotype was seen repeatedly, ten times or more. A library made for alpha chains picked up this beta chain off target, so its size means little. This rearrangement joins TRBV20-1 to TRBJ2-4; 7 positions agree with TRBD2. The CDR3 length is 15 residues. The ends lost 1 base at V and 7 bases at J; junction bases unmatched: 10. Per germline, CDR1 DFQATT and CDR2 SNEGSKA (reference sequence). Written as DNA, the CDR3 is TGCAGTGCTAGAGGCGGAGGACTAGTCGGTAACATTCAGTACTTC. Residues: CSARGGGLVGNIQYF.

This clonotype was seen ten or more times. This beta chain is an off-target read within a library intended for alpha chains, so its frequency means little. V gene TRBV7-3 combines with J gene TRBJ1-1, with TRBD1 identical over 8 bases. The CDR3 sequence is 14 residues long. V trimming: 4 bases; J trimming: 1 base; junction bases outside the gene matches: 2. The germline gives CDR1 SGHTA, CDR2 FQGTGA. The DNA for the CDR3 is TGTGCCAGCAGCTCCGGACAGGGGAACACTGAAGCTTTCTTT. Translation gives CASSSGQGNTEAFF.

This clonotype has ten or more counts. A library made for alpha chains picked up this beta chain off target, so its size means little. The chain couples TRBV20-1 to TRBJ2-6, with unresolved D. The CDR3 totals 14 residues. Trimming left V 5 bases short and J 4 bases short, with 12 bases between. The V gene's germline CDR1 is DFQATT and CDR2 SNEGSKA (reference sequence). The CDR3 protein is CSAPILPGANVLTF. The CDR3 DNA reads TGCAGTGCTCCTATCTTACCCGGGGCCAACGTCCTGACTTTC.

There are many counts of this clonotype. A library made for alpha chains picked up this beta chain off target, so its size means little. The V call is TRBV9, the J call TRBJ2-7; possibly TRBD2 for D (6 bases). Germline V gene sequence: CDR1 SGDLS, CDR2 YYNGEE. Deletions cut 1 base from V and 5 bases from J, with 13 bases between. CDR3 length: 14 residues. The CDR3 DNA reads TGTGCCAGCAGCGTAAGCGGGCGGATGGACGAGCAGTACTTC. It yields the protein CASSVSGRMDEQYF.

At least ten counts were recorded for this clonotype. This beta chain came through as a stray read in a library set up for alpha chains, and its size says little. The chain links TRBV11-2 to TRBJ2-3; 12 bases align to TRBD2. The CDR3 is 16 amino acids. The V and J ends lost 7 bases and 2 bases, in that order; junction bases with no gene match: 7. Per the germline V gene, CDR1 is SGHAT and CDR2 is FQNNGV. CDR3 residues: CASTQGLAGNTDTQYF. DNA for the CDR3: TGTGCCAGCACCCAAGGACTAGCGGGGAACACAGATACGCAGTATTTT. The complete variable domain, with remaining parts taken from reference TRBV11-2 and TRBJ2-3, reads EAGVAQSPRYKIIEKRQSVAFWCNPISGHATLYWYQQILGQGPKLLIQFQNNGVVDDSQLPKDRFSAERLKGVDSTLKIQPAKLEDSAVYLCASTQGLAGNTDTQYFGPGTRLTVL.

This clonotype was counted ten times or more. In a library made to pick up alpha chains, this beta chain is a stray read with a size that means little. The V gene is TRBV7-2, the J gene TRBJ2-1; D is uncertain. Germline V gene lookup returns CDR1 SGHTA and CDR2 FQGNSA. Trimming cost V 5 bases and J 8 bases, with 16 bases left between them. The CDR3 covers 14 residues. CDR3 coding DNA: TGTGCCAGCAGCCCCTATTTAACCGCCGATGAGCAGTTCTTC. Translating gives CASSPYLTADEQFF.

This clonotype is categorized as medium-sized. Because the library targeted alpha chains, this beta chain is an off-target read whose size means little. The gene calls are TRBV20-1 and TRBJ2-7; D is perhaps TRBD1 or TRBD2 (5 bases each). The CDR3 totals 14 residues. Germline loops: CDR1 DFQATT, CDR2 SNEGSKA (reference sequence). Trimming left V 1 base short and J 2 bases short, with 12 bases between. The chain's CDR3 is CSARVRRGTYEQYF. The CDR3, as DNA: TGCAGTGCTAGAGTCCGACGGGGCACCTACGAGCAGTACTTC.

This clonotype was observed at least ten times. This beta chain was picked up by a library intended for alpha chains and is off target, so its count carries little meaning. V and J are TRBV29-1 and TRBJ2-1, with 8 bases lining up with TRBD2. Germline trimming cut 5 bases from V and 7 bases from J; bases unmatched to any gene: 4. The CDR3 spans 12 residues. Germline loops: CDR1 SQVTM, CDR2 ANQGSEA. CDR3 DNA: TGCAGCGTTTCGGGAGGGCCGAATGAGCAGTTCTTC. Translation gives CSVSGGPNEQFF.